Below, one T cell receptor beta chain is given with its context. The antigen is unknown. Other DNA sequences in the sample encode the same CDR3. The run depth of the assay was deep. This table comes from immunoSEQ multiplex PCR, and its TCRdb copy is limited to in-frame clones, with some not included. Of fewer than 1.8 million clones listed, less than 99% are singletons. Per the germline V gene, CDR1 is LGHNA and CDR2 is YSLEER. V was clipped by 0 bases and J by 0 bases, with 12 bases between them. The CDR3 is made up of 17 amino acids. This record belongs to a study of shared clonotypes between healthy human individuals. Study conclusions and caveats: It was only blood that was sampled, and tissue repertoires likely differ.

This clonotype was sampled from a man aged 25 to 40 in good health. The sample taken for sequencing was naive CD4+ T cells sorted from blood. Subset in this sample: CD45RA+ positively selected. This chain links TRBV4-3 with TRBJ2-1, with D tentatively TRBD2 (5 bases). The CDR3 loop reads CASSQDLATSSYNEQFF. Written as DNA, the CDR3 is TGCGCCAGCAGCCAAGATCTAGCCACGAGCTCCTACAATGAGCAGTTCTTC.